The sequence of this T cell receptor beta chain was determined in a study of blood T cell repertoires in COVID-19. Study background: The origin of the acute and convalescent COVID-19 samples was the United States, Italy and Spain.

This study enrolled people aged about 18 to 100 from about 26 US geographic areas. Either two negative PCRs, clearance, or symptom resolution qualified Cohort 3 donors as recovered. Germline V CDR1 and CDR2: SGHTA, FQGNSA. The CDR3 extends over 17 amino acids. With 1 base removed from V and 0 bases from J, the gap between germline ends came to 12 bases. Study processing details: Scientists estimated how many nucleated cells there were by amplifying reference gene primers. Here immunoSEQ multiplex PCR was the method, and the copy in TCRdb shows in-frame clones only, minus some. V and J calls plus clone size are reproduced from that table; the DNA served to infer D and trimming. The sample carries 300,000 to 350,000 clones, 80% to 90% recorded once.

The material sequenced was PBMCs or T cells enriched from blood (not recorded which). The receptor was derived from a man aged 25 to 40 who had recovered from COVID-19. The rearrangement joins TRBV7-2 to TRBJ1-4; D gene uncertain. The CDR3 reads CASSLGPIQTTNEKLFF. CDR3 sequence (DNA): TGTGCCAGCAGCTTAGGCCCCATACAAACAACTAATGAAAAACTGTTTTTT.